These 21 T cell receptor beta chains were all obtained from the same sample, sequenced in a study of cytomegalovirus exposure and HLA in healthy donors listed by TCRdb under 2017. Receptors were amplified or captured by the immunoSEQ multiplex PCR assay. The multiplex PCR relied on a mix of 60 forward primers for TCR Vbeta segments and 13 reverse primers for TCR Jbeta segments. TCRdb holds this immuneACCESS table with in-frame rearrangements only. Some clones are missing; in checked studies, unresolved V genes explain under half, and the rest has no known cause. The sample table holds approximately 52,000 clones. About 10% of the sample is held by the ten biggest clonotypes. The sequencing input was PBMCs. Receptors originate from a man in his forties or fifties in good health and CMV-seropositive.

Here the CDR3 reads CASSLGGAGALSYNEQFF. CDR3 bases: TGTGCCAGCAGCTTAGGGGGAGCGGGGGCCCTCTCCTACAATGAGCAGTTCTTC. The rearrangement links TRBV7-9 to TRBJ2-1, with 8 bases aligning to TRBD2. CDR1 and CDR2 (germline): SEHNR, FQNEAQ (reference sequence). V lost 1 base and J lost 0; bases outside the gene matches: 8. The CDR3 totals 18 residues.

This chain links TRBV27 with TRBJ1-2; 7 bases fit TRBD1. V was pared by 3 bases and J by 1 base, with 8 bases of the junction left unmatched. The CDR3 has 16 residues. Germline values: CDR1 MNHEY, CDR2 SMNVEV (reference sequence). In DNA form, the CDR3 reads TGTGCCAGCAGTTTTACGGGGACAGATTATAACTATGGCTACACCTTC. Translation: CASSFTGTDYNYGYTF.

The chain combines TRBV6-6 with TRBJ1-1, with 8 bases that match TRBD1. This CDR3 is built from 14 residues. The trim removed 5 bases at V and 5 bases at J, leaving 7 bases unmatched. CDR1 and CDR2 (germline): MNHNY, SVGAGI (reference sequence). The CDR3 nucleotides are TGTGCCAGCAGTCCGGGACAGGCACGGACTGAAGCTTTCTTT. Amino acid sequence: CASSPGQARTEAFF.

For the CDR3, the DNA is TGTGCCTGGAGTGTACGGGGGGGCGGTTCACCCCTCCACTTT. Translation gives CAWSVRGGGSPLHF. The chain links TRBV30 to TRBJ1-6, with a possible D match to TRBD1 (6 bases). Germline V lookup: CDR1 GTSNPN, CDR2 SVGIG (reference sequence). The length of the CDR3 is 14 residues. Trimming cost V 0 bases and J 9 bases, with 12 bases left between them.

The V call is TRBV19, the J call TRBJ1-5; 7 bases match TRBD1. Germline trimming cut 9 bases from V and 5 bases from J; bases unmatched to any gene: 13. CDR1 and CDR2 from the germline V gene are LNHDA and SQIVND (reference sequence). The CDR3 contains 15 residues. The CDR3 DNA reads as TGTGCCAGCAAGGACGGGACAGTAGATCATCAGCCCCAGCATTTT. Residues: CASKDGTVDHQPQHF.

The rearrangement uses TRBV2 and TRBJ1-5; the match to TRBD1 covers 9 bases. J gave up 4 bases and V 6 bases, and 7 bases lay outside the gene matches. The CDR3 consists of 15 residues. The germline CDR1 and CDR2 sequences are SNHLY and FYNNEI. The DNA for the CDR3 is TGTGCCAGCAGGGGGACAGGGTTAGGGAATCAGCCCCAGCATTTT. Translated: CASRGTGLGNQPQHF.

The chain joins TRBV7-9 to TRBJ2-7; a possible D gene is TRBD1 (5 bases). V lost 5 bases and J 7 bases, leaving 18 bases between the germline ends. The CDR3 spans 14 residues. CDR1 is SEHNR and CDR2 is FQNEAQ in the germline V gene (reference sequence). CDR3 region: CASSPQDNSREQYF. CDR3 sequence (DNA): TGTGCCAGCAGCCCACAGGACAACTCTCGGGAGCAGTACTTC. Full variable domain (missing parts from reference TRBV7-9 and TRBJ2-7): DTGVSQNPRHKITKRGQNVTFRCDPISEHNRLYWYRQTLGQGPEFLTYFQNEAQLEKSRLLSDRFSAERPKGSFSTLEIQRTEQGDSAMYLCASSPQDNSREQYFGPGTRLTVT.

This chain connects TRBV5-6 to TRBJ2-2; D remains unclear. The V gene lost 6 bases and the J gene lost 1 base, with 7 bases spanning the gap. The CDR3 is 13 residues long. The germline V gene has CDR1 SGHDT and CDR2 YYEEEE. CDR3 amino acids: CASNVQNTGELFF. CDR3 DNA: TGTGCCAGCAACGTACAGAACACCGGGGAGCTGTTTTTT.

CDR3 nucleotides: TGTGCCAGCAGCTTAAGACGGGGGGCGCGGGAGCAGTACTTC. Translation: CASSLRRGAREQYF. The chain combines TRBV7-3 with TRBJ2-7, with D perhaps TRBD2 (7 bases). The V gene lost 1 base and the J gene lost 7 bases, with 14 bases spanning the gap. This CDR3 is 14 amino acids long. CDR1 is SGHTA and CDR2 is FQGTGA in the germline V gene. Variable domain in full (rest from reference TRBV7-3 and TRBJ2-7): GAGVSQTPSNKVTEKGKYVELRCDPISGHTALYWYRQSLGQGPEFLIYFQGTGAADDSGLPNDRFFAVRPEGSVSTLKIQRTERGDSAVYLCASSLRRGAREQYFGPGTRLTVT.

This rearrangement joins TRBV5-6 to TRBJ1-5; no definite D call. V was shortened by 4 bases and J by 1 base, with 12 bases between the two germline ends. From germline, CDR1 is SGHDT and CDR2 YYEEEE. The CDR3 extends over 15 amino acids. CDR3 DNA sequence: TGTGCCAGCAGCCTTAGAGGGTGGAGCAATCAGCCCCAGCATTTT. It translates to CASSLRGWSNQPQHF.

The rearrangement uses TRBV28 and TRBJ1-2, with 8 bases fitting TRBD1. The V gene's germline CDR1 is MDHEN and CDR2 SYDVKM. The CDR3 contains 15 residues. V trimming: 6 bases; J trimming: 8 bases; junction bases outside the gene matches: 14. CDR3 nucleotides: TGTGCCAGCAGGACTTACGGACAGGGCCAGGGGGGCTACACCTTC. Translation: CASRTYGQGQGGYTF.

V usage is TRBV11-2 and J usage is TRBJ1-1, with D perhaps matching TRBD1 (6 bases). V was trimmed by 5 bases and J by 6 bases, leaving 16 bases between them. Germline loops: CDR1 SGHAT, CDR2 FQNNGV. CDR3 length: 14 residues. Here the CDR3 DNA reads TGTGCCAGCAGCCGCCCTGACAGGTGGGCTGAAGCTTTCTTT. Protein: CASSRPDRWAEAFF.

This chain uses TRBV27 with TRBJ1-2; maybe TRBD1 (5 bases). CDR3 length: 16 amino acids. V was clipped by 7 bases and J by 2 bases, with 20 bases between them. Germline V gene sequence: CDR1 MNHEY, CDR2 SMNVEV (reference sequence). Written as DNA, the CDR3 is TGTGCCAGCACCGTTTCATTCAGGGACTTAAACTATGGCTACACCTTC. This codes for CASTVSFRDLNYGYTF.

The CDR3 sequence: CASSFGTDTDTQYF. The CDR3 DNA reads TGTGCCAGCAGTTTCGGGACAGACACAGATACGCAGTATTTT. This chain joins TRBV6-5 and TRBJ2-3, with 7 bases identical to TRBD1. The V segment lost 4 bases and the J segment 2 bases; nucleotides outside the gene matches: 3. Germline V gene sequence: CDR1 MNHEY, CDR2 SVGAGI. The CDR3 sequence is 14 residues long.

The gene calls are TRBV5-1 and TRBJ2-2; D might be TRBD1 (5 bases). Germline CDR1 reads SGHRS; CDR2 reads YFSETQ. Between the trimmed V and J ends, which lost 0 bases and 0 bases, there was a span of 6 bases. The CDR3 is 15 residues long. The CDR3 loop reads CASSLAGSNTGELFF. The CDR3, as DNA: TGCGCCAGCAGCTTGGCAGGGTCGAACACCGGGGAGCTGTTTTTT.

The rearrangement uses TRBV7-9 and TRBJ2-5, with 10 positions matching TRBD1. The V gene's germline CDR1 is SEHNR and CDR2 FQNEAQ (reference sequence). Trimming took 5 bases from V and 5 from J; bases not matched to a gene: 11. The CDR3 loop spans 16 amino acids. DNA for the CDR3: TGTGCCAGCAGCGATCGTTATGGGACAGGGGCCGAGACCCAGTACTTC. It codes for CASSDRYGTGAETQYF.

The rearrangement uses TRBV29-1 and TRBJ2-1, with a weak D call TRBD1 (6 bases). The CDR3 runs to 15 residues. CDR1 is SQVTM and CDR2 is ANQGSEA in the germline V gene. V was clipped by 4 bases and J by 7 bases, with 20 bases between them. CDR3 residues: CSVGGWTEAGNEQFF. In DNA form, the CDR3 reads TGCAGCGTTGGAGGGTGGACAGAGGCAGGTAATGAGCAGTTCTTC.

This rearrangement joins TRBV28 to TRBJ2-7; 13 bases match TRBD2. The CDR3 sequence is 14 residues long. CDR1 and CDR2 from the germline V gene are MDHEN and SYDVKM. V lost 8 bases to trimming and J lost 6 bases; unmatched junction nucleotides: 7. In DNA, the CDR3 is TGTGCCAGCCAGCGGACTAGCGGGAGAAGCGAGCAGTACTTC. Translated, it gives CASQRTSGRSEQYF.

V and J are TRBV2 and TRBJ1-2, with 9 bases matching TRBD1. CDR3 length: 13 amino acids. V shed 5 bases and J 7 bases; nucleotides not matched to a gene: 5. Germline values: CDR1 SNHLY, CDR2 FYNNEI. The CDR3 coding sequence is TGTGCCAGCAGTTTGACAGGGGGGGGTGGCTACACCTTC. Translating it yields CASSLTGGGGYTF. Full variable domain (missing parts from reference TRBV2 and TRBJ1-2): EPEVTQTPSHQVTQMGQEVILRCVPISNHLYFYWYRQILGQKVEFLVSFYNNEISEKSEIFDDQFSVERPDGSNFTLKIRSTKLEDSAMYFCASSLTGGGGYTFGSGTRLTVV.

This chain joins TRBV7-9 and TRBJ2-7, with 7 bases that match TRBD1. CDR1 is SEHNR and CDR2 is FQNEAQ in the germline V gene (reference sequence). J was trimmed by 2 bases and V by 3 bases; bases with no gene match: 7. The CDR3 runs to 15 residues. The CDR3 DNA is TGTGCCAGCAGCTTCCCGGGACAGAGCGCCTACGAGCAGTACTTC. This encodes CASSFPGQSAYEQYF.

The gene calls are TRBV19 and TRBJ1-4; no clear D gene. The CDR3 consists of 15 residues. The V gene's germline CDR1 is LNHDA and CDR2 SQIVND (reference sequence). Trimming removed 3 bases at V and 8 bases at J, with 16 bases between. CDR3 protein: CASSISRLRREKLFF. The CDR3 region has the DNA TGTGCCAGTAGTATCTCCAGACTACGGCGGGAAAAACTGTTTTTT.